This T cell receptor beta chain was identified during a study of cytomegalovirus exposure and HLA in healthy donors. General study results and limits: Reported results showed that the classifier diagnosed cytomegalovirus status with high specificity and sensitivity. Cytomegalovirus association was listed for around 170 TCR beta chains. Based on reports, TCR beta sequences accurately predicted HLA-A and HLA-B alleles for most subjects.

PCR employed 60 Vbeta and 13 Jbeta primers. Sequencing was performed with immunoSEQ multiplex PCR; in TCRdb, only in-frame clones are kept and a portion is missing. The profile shows 150,000 to 200,000 clones, more than 85% of them singletons. The CDR3 is made up of 15 amino acids. V gave up 4 bases and J gave up 0 bases, with 10 bases separating them. Germline loops: CDR1 SGHAT, CDR2 FQNNGV. A remark on this clone: Its specificity is not known.

This sequence originates from a woman younger than 30 in good health and CMV-seronegative. Sequenced: PBMCs. This chain joins TRBV11-2 and TRBJ1-3; perhaps TRBD1 as D (6 bases). This CDR3 reads CASSSRTDSGNTIYF. The CDR3 region has the DNA TGTGCCAGCAGCTCCCGGACAGACTCTGGAAACACCATATATTTT. The full variable domain, completed using reference TRBV11-2 and TRBJ1-3, is EAGVAQSPRYKIIEKRQSVAFWCNPISGHATLYWYQQILGQGPKLLIQFQNNGVVDDSQLPKDRFSAERLKGVDSTLKIQPAKLEDSAVYLCASSSRTDSGNTIYFGEGSWLTVV.